This is a list of T cell receptor beta chains from one sample in a study of blood T cell repertoires in COVID-19. Generated by immunoSEQ multiplex PCR, the TCRdb table keeps only in-frame clones and is missing some. The table lists 330,000 or so clones, 87% of them singletons. The specimen was peripheral blood. The origin of the receptors is a man aged 25-45 years with COVID-19, enrolled during active disease. The CDR3 runs from the conserved cysteine through the conserved F or W. The D gene is left open where the match is weak. Clone size, where shown, is once, few, many, or a class for clones that have expanded.

CDR3aa,CDR3nt,v_gene,j_gene,d_gene,abundance,len
CASRTGLLETQYF,TGTGCCAGCAGAACAGGGCTACTAGAGACCCAGTACTTC,TRBV2,TRBJ2-5,-,-,13
CASSSAGSEAFF,TGTGCCAGCAGTTCAGCGGGATCTGAAGCTTTCTTT,TRBV6-6,TRBJ1-1,-,-,12
CASSPEGGQGNEQFF,TGTGCCAGCAGCCCCGAAGGGGGCCAGGGCAATGAGCAGTTCTTC,TRBV11-2,TRBJ2-1,TRBD1,once,15
CAIGREPDTQYF,TGTGCCATCGGGCGGGAGCCAGATACGCAGTATTTT,TRBV10-3,TRBJ2-3,TRBD2,-,12
CASSQEPENTEAFF,TGTGCCAGCAGCCAAGAACCAGAGAACACTGAAGCTTTCTTT,TRBV3-1/TRBV3-2,TRBJ1-1,-,-,14
CASSRGVRVYNEQFF,TGTGCCAGTAGTAGGGGGGTGAGGGTATACAATGAGCAGTTCTTC,TRBV19,TRBJ2-1,-,-,15
CASSPGGYRSYNEQFF,TGCGCCAGCAGTCCTGGGGGGTACAGGTCCTACAATGAGCAGTTCTTC,TRBV23-1,TRBJ2-1,-,-,16
CASSLGPRQGYEQYF,TGTGCCAGCAGCTTAGGCCCCAGACAGGGCTACGAGCAGTACTTC,TRBV7-2,TRBJ2-7,TRBD1,-,15
CASSQVSGQPQHF,TGTGCCAGCAGCCAAGTGAGCGGTCAGCCCCAGCATTTT,TRBV3-1/TRBV3-2,TRBJ1-5,-,-,13
CASSIAQGAYEQYF,TGTGCCAGTAGTATAGCCCAGGGCGCCTACGAGCAGTACTTC,TRBV19,TRBJ2-7,-,once,14
CASSRSGGPSYEQYF,TGTGCCAGCAGCAGGAGCGGGGGGCCCTCCTACGAGCAGTACTTC,TRBV5-4,TRBJ2-7,TRBD2,-,15
CASAGEGWTDTQYF,TGCGCCAGCGCGGGGGAGGGTTGGACAGATACGCAGTATTTT,TRBV5-1,TRBJ2-3,TRBD2,-,14
CASSLDETGALYEQYF,TGTGCCAGCAGCTTAGACGAGACAGGGGCGCTATACGAGCAGTACTTC,TRBV7-6,TRBJ2-7,TRBD1,once,16
CASSPQGGGPYEQYF,TGTGCCAGTAGTCCCCAGGGGGGAGGACCCTACGAGCAGTACTTC,TRBV19,TRBJ2-7,-,-,15
CASSYQVRAYTEAFF,TGTGCCAGCAGTTACCAGGTCAGGGCGTACACTGAAGCTTTCTTT,TRBV6-5,TRBJ1-1,-,-,15
CASSPGPWTEAFF,TGTGCCAGCAGCCCCGGTCCGTGGACTGAAGCTTTCTTT,TRBV11-3,TRBJ1-1,-,-,13
CSASRGGNQETQYF,TGCAGTGCTAGTCGAGGGGGAAACCAAGAGACCCAGTACTTC,TRBV20-1,TRBJ2-5,-,-,14
CASGQALVGTGVYGYTF,TGTGCCAGCGGCCAGGCCTTGGTGGGGACAGGAGTCTATGGCTACACCTTC,TRBV7-2,TRBJ1-2,TRBD1,-,17
CATSDQGLEHNEQFF,TGTGCCACCAGTGATCAGGGTCTGGAGCACAATGAGCAGTTCTTC,TRBV24-1,TRBJ2-1,-,-,15
CASSRRDRGPGSYEQYF,TGTGCCAGCAGCCGCCGGGACAGGGGGCCAGGATCCTACGAGCAGTACTTC,TRBV5-4,TRBJ2-7,TRBD1,-,17
CASSLMGQGFGNTIYF,TGTGCCAGCAGTTTAATGGGACAGGGTTTTGGAAACACCATATATTTT,TRBV27,TRBJ1-3,TRBD1,-,16
CASSFRSGSDEQFF,TGTGCCAGCAGTTTCCGTAGCGGGAGTGATGAGCAGTTCTTC,TRBV27,TRBJ2-1,TRBD2,few,14
CASSLLGQGETQYF,TGTGCCAGCAGTTTGTTGGGACAGGGAGAGACCCAGTACTTC,TRBV28,TRBJ2-5,TRBD1,-,14
CASSQDINTEAFF,TGTGCCAGCTCACAGGACATCAACACTGAAGCTTTCTTT,TRBV18,TRBJ1-1,-,many,13
CAISGLAGGSPPDTQYF,TGTGCCATCAGTGGACTAGCGGGAGGATCCCCCCCAGATACGCAGTATTTT,TRBV10-3,TRBJ2-3,TRBD2,-,17
CASSLTGVYTEAFF,TGTGCCAGCAGCTTGACAGGGGTATACACTGAAGCTTTCTTT,TRBV5-4,TRBJ1-1,TRBD1,-,14
CASSLVGRRTEAFF,TGTGCCAGCAGCTTAGTGGGGAGGCGCACTGAAGCTTTCTTT,TRBV7-2,TRBJ1-1,-,-,14
CATGDSFYGYTF,TGTGCCACCGGGGACAGTTTCTATGGCTACACCTTC,TRBV2,TRBJ1-2,TRBD1,few,12